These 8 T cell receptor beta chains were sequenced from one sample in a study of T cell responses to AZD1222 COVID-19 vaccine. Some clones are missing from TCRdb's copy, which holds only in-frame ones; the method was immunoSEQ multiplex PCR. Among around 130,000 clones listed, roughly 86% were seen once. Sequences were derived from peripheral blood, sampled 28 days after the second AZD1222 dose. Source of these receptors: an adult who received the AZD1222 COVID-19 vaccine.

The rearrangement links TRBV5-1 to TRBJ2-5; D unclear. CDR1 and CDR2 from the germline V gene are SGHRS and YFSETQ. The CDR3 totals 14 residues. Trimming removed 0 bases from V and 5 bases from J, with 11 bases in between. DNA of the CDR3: TGCGCCAGCAGCTTGGGGGCAGTGAGGGAGACCCAGTACTTC. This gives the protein CASSLGAVRETQYF.

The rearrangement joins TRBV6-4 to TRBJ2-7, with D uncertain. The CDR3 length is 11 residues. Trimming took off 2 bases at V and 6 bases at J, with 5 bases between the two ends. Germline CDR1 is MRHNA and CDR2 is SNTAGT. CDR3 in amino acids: CASSDTAEQYF. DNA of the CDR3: TGTGCCAGCAGTGACACAGCCGAGCAGTACTTC.

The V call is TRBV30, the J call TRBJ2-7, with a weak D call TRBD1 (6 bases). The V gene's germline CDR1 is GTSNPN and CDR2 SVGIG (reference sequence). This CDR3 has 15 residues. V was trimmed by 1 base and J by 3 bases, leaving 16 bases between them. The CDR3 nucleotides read TGTGCCTGGAGTGCCAAGGGCAGGGGATACTACGAGCAGTACTTC. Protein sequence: CAWSAKGRGYYEQYF.

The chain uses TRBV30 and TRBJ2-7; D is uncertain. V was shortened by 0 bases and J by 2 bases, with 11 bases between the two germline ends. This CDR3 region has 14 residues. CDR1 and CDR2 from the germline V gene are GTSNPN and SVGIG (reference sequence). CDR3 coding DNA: TGTGCCTGGAGTGTACCTGCCTTCACCTACGAGCAGTACTTC. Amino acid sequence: CAWSVPAFTYEQYF.

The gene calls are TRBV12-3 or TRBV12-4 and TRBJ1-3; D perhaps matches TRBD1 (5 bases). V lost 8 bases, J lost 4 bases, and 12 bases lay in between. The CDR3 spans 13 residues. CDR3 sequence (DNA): TGTGCCAGCCTCGGGGGGGGAGGAAACACCATATATTTT. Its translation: CASLGGGGNTIYF.

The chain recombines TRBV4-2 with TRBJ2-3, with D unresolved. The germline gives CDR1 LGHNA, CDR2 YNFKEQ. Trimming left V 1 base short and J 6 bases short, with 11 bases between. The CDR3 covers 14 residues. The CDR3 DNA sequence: TGTGCCAGCAGCCAAGTATCCGTCTGGGATACGCAGTATTTT. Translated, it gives CASSQVSVWDTQYF.

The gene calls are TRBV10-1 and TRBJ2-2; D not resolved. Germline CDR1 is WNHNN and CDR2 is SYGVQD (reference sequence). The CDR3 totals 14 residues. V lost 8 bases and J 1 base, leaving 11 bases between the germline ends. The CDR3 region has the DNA TGCGCCAGCGGTGGGCCGCGGAACACCGGGGAGCTGTTTTTT. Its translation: CASGGPRNTGELFF.

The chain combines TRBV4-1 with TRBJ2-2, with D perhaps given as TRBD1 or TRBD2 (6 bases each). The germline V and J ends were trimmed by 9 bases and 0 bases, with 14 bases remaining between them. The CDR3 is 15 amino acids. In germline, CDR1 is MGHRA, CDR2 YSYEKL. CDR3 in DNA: TGCGCCAGTAAAGGGGGGACACCGAACACCGGGGAGCTGTTTTTT. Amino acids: CASKGGTPNTGELFF.